A single sample is the source of the 15 T cell receptor beta chains below, sequenced in a study of CD8+ T cells in alopecia areata. As the sequencing template, cDNA was produced by extracting RNA and reverse transcribing it. Only in-frame clones appear in the TCRdb table, and some are missing; sequencing was by immunoSEQ multiplex PCR. Of 95,000 to 100,000 clones listed, around 55% are singletons. As to treatment: oral pan-JAK inhibitor, 5-10 mg twice daily. The sequencing used CD8+ T cells sorted from blood, collected at week 4, from a patient treated with tofacitinib. The origin of the receptors is a human donor with alopecia areata.

The CDR3 region is CASSQHPGQGTDEQYF. The CDR3 region has the DNA TGCGCCAGCAGCCAGCACCCCGGACAGGGGACAGACGAGCAGTACTTC. The rearrangement links TRBV4-1 to TRBJ2-7; 9 bases align to TRBD1. This CDR3 is built from 16 residues. Germline V gene sequence: CDR1 MGHRA, CDR2 YSYEKL. Trimming cost V 3 bases and J 5 bases; bases outside gene matches: 11.

This clone was seen only a few times. CDR3 residues: CASSHISTDTQYF. For the CDR3, the DNA is TGTGCCAGCAGCCACATCAGCACAGATACGCAGTATTTT. The chain links TRBV28 to TRBJ2-3; no firm D call. The germline CDR1 and CDR2 sequences are MDHEN and SYDVKM. The CDR3 has 13 amino acids. The V end lost 6 bases, the J end lost 0 bases, and 7 bases lay between the germline ends.

The chain uses TRBV7-9 and TRBJ2-3, with D hard to call. The CDR3 covers 16 residues. V lost 5 bases and J 0 bases, leaving 15 bases between the germline ends. CDR1 is SEHNR, CDR2 FQNEAQ, per germline (reference sequence). This CDR3 reads CASSQEDSPSTDTQYF. Written as DNA, the CDR3 is TGTGCCAGCAGCCAAGAGGATAGCCCAAGCACAGATACGCAGTATTTT.

Many counts were recorded for this clone. The same CDR3 also results from other DNA sequences found in this sample. This rearrangement joins TRBV6-4 to TRBJ1-1, with D uncertain. The germline gives CDR1 MRHNA, CDR2 SNTAGT. The CDR3 extends over 13 amino acids. The V end was cut by 3 bases, the J end by 1 base, with 6 bases between. The CDR3 DNA follows: TGTGCCAGCAGTGAGATCCCGAACACTGAAGCTTTCTTT. This translates into CASSEIPNTEAFF.

This clone was detected only a few times. The rearrangement joins TRBV7-9 to TRBJ2-1; D may be TRBD2 (6 bases). V lost 0 bases, J lost 5 bases, and 14 bases lay in between. Germline CDR1 and CDR2: SEHNR and FQNEAQ (reference sequence). The CDR3 totals 16 residues. For the CDR3, the DNA is TGTGCCAGCAGCTTAGCGGCGGGGCCCACGGACAATGAGCAGTTCTTC. This encodes CASSLAAGPTDNEQFF. The full variable domain, rest sourced from reference TRBV7-9 and TRBJ2-1, is DTGVSQNPRHKITKRGQNVTFRCDPISEHNRLYWYRQTLGQGPEFLTYFQNEAQLEKSRLLSDRFSAERPKGSFSTLEIQRTEQGDSAMYLCASSLAAGPTDNEQFFGPGTRLTVL.

This clone was counted only a few times. The chain is built from TRBV5-4 and TRBJ1-1; no clear D. CDR3 length: 14 amino acids. The germline V gene encodes CDR1 SGHNT and CDR2 YYREEE (reference sequence). Between the trimmed V and J ends, which lost 0 bases and 0 bases, there was a span of 6 bases. The CDR3 DNA reads as TGTGCCAGCAGCTTGGAGGGAGTGAACACTGAAGCTTTCTTT. This translates into CASSLEGVNTEAFF.

The chain joins TRBV14 to TRBJ2-1; 9 nucleotides align to TRBD2. The CDR3 has 16 residues. The germline gives CDR1 SGHDN, CDR2 FVKESK. V dropped 0 bases and J dropped 2; count of bases not matched to a gene: 2. The CDR3 protein is CASSQDRLAAYNEQFF. DNA for the CDR3: TGTGCCAGCAGCCAAGATCGACTAGCGGCCTACAATGAGCAGTTCTTC.

This clone came up once. The rearrangement joins TRBV5-4 to TRBJ1-1, with TRBD1 matching 7 bases. The CDR3 contains 14 residues. J gave up 4 bases and V 4 bases, and 7 bases lay outside the gene matches. Germline CDR1 SGHNT, CDR2 YYREEE (reference sequence). This CDR3 reads CASSPTGYTTEAFF. The CDR3 bases are TGTGCCAGCAGCCCGACAGGGTATACCACTGAAGCTTTCTTT. The variable domain in full, with the rest retrieved from reference TRBV5-4 and TRBJ1-1, is ETGVTQSPTHLIKTRGQQVTLRCSSQSGHNTVSWYQQALGQGPQFIFQYYREEENGRGNFPPRFSGLQFPNYSSELNVNALELDDSALYLCASSPTGYTTEAFFGQGTRLTVV.

This rearrangement joins TRBV5-1 to TRBJ2-1, with D tentatively TRBD1 or TRBD2 (5 bases each). Trimming removed 4 bases at V and 7 bases at J, with 12 bases between. Per germline, CDR1 SGHRS and CDR2 YFSETQ. The CDR3 is 13 amino acids. The CDR3 coding sequence is TGCGCCAGCAGCGGGGACGGCACGAATGAGCAGTTCTTC. It specifies CASSGDGTNEQFF.

The chain combines TRBV2 with TRBJ2-5, with D perhaps matching TRBD2 (5 bases). Trimming took 6 bases from V and 5 from J, leaving 19 bases between them. The CDR3 contains 15 residues. Germline V gene lookup returns CDR1 SNHLY and CDR2 FYNNEI. The CDR3 bases are TGTGCCAGCAGGCTAAAACTAGTCTGGCGCGAGACCCAGTACTTC. This gives the protein CASRLKLVWRETQYF.

V is TRBV7-9 and J is TRBJ1-1; the D is unclear. Between the trimmed V and J ends, which lost 1 base and 1 base, there was a span of 4 bases. CDR1 and CDR2 (germline): SEHNR, FQNEAQ (reference sequence). The CDR3 covers 13 residues. DNA of the CDR3: TGTGCCAGCAGCTTAGAGAGGAACACTGAAGCTTTCTTT. Amino acid sequence: CASSLERNTEAFF.

V usage is TRBV13 and J usage is TRBJ1-1; 8 positions match TRBD1. The CDR3 is 14 residues long. Germline lookup yields CDR1 PRHDT and CDR2 FYEKMQ (reference sequence). V lost 5 bases, J lost 2 bases, and 4 bases stayed unmatched. As DNA, the CDR3 is TGTGCCAGCAGCATGACAGGGGCCAACACTGAAGCTTTCTTT. Its protein product is CASSMTGANTEAFF.

The chain recombines TRBV29-1 with TRBJ1-2; D might be TRBD1 (5 bases). The CDR3 consists of 11 residues. Germline V gene lookup returns CDR1 SQVTM and CDR2 ANQGSEA. The V and J ends lost 8 bases and 3 bases respectively, with 10 bases between them. CDR3 bases: TGCAGCTCGAGAGGGGACTATGGCTACACCTTC. Translation: CSSRGDYGYTF.

The table lists this clone with many counts. The chain uses TRBV5-4 and TRBJ2-1; D gene uncertain. There are 15 residues in the CDR3. Trimming took 4 bases from V and 0 from J, leaving 11 bases between them. The germline CDR1 and CDR2 sequences are SGHNT and YYREEE (reference sequence). CDR3 coding DNA: TGTGCCAGCAGCCCCGACTTGAGCTCCTACAATGAGCAGTTCTTC. Translating it yields CASSPDLSSYNEQFF.

This clone was picked up many times. This rearrangement joins TRBV4-3 to TRBJ2-6; D may be TRBD2 (5 bases). Germline lookup yields CDR1 LGHNA and CDR2 YSLEER. The CDR3 loop spans 16 amino acids. V lost 0 bases to trimming and J lost 0 bases, with 6 bases between them. CDR3 bases: TGCGCCAGCAGCCAAGAAGGGAGCTCTGGGGCCAACGTCCTGACTTTC. Translated, it gives CASSQEGSSGANVLTF.